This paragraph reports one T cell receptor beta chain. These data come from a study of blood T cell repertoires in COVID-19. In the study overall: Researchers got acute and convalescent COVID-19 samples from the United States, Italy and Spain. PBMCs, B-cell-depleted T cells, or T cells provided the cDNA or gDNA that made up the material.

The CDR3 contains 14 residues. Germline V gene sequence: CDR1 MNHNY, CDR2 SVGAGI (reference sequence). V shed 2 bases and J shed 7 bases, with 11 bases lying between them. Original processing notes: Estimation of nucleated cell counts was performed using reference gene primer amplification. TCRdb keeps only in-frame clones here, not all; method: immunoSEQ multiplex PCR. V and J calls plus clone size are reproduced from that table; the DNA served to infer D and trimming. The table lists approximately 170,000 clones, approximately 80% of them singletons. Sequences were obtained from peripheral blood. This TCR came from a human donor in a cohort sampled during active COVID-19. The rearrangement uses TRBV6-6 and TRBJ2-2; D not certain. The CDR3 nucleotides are TGTGCCAGCAGTTACCCAACCGCCGGCGGGGAGCTGTTTTTT. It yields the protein CASSYPTAGGELFF.